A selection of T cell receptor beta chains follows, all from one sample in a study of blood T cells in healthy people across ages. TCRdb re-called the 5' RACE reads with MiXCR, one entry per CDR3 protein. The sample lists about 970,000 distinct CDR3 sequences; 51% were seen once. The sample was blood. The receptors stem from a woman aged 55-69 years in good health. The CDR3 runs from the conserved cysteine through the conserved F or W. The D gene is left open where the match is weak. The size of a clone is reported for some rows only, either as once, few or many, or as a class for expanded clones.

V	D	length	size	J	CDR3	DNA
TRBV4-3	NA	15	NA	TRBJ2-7	CASSQDLVSPYEQYF	TGCGCCAGCAGCCAAGATCTAGTCAGCCCCTACGAGCAGTACTTC
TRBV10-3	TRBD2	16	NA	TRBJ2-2	CAISQTSGQRAGELFF	TGTGCCATCAGCCAGACTAGCGGCCAAAGGGCCGGGGAGCTGTTTTTT
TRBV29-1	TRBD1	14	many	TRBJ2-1	CSVRAGTGYNEQFF	TGCAGCGTTCGCGCCGGGACAGGTTACAATGAGCAGTTCTTC
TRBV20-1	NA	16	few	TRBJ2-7	CSASSFLKGFSYEQYF	TGCAGTGCTAGTTCATTTTTAAAAGGTTTTTCCTACGAGCAGTACTTC
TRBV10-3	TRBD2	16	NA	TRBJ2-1	CAISESGGRAGNEQFF	TGTGCCATCAGTGAGTCTGGCGGGAGGGCAGGCAATGAGCAGTTCTTC
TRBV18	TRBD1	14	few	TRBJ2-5	CASSPPEGQKTQYF	TGTGCCAGCTCACCACCCGAGGGACAGAAGACCCAGTACTTC
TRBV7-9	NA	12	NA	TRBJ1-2	CASSHGGTGYTF	TGTGCCAGCAGCCACGGGGGGACTGGCTACACCTTC
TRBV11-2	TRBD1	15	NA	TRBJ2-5	CASSLGDRDWGTQYF	TGTGCCAGCAGCTTAGGGGACAGGGATTGGGGGACCCAGTACTTC
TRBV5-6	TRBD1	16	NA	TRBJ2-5	CASSPRIKDRGKTQYF	TGTGCCAGCAGCCCTCGGATCAAAGACAGGGGGAAGACCCAGTACTTC
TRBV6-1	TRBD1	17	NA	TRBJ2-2	CASSENFGTGVTGELFF	TGTGCCAGCAGTGAAAATTTCGGGACAGGGGTCACCGGGGAGCTGTTTTTT
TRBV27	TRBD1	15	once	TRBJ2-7	CASSTFDRDQNEQYF	TGTGCCAGCAGTACCTTTGACAGGGATCAGAATGAGCAGTACTTC
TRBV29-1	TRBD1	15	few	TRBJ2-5	CSVAQGAAGSETQYF	TGCAGCGTTGCGCAGGGGGCGGCGGGGTCAGAGACCCAGTACTTC
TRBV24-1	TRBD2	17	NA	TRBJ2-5	CATSERLTSGKRETQYF	TGTGCCACCAGTGAGCGCCTGACTAGCGGAAAACGGGAGACCCAGTACTTC
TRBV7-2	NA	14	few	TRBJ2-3	CASSLVFGFDTQYF	TGTGCCAGCAGCTTAGTGTTCGGATTTGATACGCAGTATTTT
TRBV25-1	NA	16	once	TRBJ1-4	CTSSEYMGATNEKLFF	TGTACCAGCAGTGAATATATGGGGGCAACTAATGAAAAACTGTTTTTT
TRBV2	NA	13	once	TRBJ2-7	CASVDWSSYEQYF	TGTGCCAGCGTAGACTGGAGCTCCTACGAGCAGTACTTC
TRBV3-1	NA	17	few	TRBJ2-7	CASSQAGTSLGSYEQYF	TGTGCCAGCAGCCAAGCGGGCACCTCGTTAGGGTCTTACGAGCAGTACTTC
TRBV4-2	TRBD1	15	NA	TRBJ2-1	CASSPDRDSYNEQFF	TGTGCCAGCAGCCCCGACAGGGACTCCTACAATGAGCAGTTCTTC
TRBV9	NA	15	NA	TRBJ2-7	CASSGPGNENYEQYF	TGTGCCAGCAGCGGACCGGGAAACGAGAACTACGAGCAGTACTTC
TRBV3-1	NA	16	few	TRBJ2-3	CASSQGGARGADTQYF	TGTGCCAGCAGCCAAGGCGGCGCGAGAGGGGCAGATACGCAGTATTTT
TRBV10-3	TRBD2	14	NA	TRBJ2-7	CAISPSGREYEQYF	TGTGCCATCAGTCCCAGCGGGAGGGAGTACGAGCAGTACTTC
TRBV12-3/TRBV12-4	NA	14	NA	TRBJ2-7	CASSSRAGINEQYF	TGTGCCAGCAGTAGTCGGGCCGGGATAAACGAGCAGTACTTC
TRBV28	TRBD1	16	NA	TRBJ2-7	CASSLYRHRGIYEQYF	TGTGCCAGCAGTTTATACCGGCACAGGGGAATCTACGAGCAGTACTTC
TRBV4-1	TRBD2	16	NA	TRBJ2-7	CASRKLGGTTHYEQYF	TGCGCCAGCAGAAAACTCGGTGGGACTACTCACTACGAGCAGTACTTC
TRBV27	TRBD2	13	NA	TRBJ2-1	CASSGLGPNEQFF	TGTGCCAGCAGTGGACTAGGTCCCAATGAGCAGTTCTTC
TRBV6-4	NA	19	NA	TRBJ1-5	CASSDSPGEGRHLNQPQHF	TGTGCCAGCAGTGACTCCCCCGGGGAGGGCCGACACCTCAATCAGCCCCAGCATTTT
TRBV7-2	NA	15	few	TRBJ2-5	CASRPRASHQETQYF	TGTGCCAGCAGACCTCGCGCCAGCCACCAAGAGACCCAGTACTTC
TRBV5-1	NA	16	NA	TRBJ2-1	CASSPGTTLSYNEQFF	TGCGCCAGCAGCCCCGGCACAACGCTAAGCTACAATGAGCAGTTCTTC
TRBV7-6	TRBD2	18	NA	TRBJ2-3	CASSKGTGGRGSTDTQYF	TGTGCCAGCAGTAAAGGGACGGGAGGGCGGGGAAGCACAGATACGCAGTATTTT
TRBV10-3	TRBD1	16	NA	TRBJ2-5	CAISDGTQGAGETQYF	TGTGCCATCAGTGATGGGACACAGGGGGCCGGTGAGACCCAGTACTTC
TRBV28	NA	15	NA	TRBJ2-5	CASSFSQTNQETQYF	TGTGCCAGCAGTTTTTCGCAGACGAACCAAGAGACCCAGTACTTC
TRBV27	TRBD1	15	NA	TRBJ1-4	CASSLARGEREKLFF	TGTGCCAGCAGTCTCGCCAGGGGGGAGCGGGAAAAACTGTTTTTT
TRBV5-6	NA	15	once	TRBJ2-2	CASSRTVINTGELFF	TGTGCCAGCAGCCGGACAGTAATTAACACCGGGGAGCTGTTTTTT
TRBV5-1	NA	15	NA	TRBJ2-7	CVSSQSPGPSYEQYF	TGCGTCAGCAGCCAATCACCGGGACCGAGTTACGAGCAGTACTTC
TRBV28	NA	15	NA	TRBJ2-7	CASSPHTGTLYEQYF	TGTGCCAGCAGTCCTCATACAGGGACGCTTTACGAGCAGTACTTC
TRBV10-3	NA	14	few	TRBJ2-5	CAIRNRANQETQYF	TGTGCCATCAGGAACAGGGCGAACCAAGAGACCCAGTACTTC
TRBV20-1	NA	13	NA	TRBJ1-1	CSATQRHNTEAFF	TGCAGTGCTACCCAGCGCCATAACACTGAAGCTTTCTTT
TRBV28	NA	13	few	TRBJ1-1	CASETTNSRRAFF	TGTGCCAGCGAAACCACGAATTCCAGGAGGGCTTTCTTT
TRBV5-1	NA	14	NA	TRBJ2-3	CASSFLQGTDTQYF	TGCGCCAGCAGCTTCTTGCAGGGCACAGATACGCAGTATTTT
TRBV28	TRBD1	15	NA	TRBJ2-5	CASFGAGDSEETQYF	TGTGCCAGCTTTGGGGCAGGGGACAGTGAAGAGACCCAGTACTTC
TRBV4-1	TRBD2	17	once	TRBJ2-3	CASSQGLAAGTNRRQYF	TGCGCCAGCAGCCAAGGACTAGCGGCAGGAACAAATCGGCGGCAGTATTTT
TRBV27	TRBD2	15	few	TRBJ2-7	CASSLSGGINYEQYF	TGTGCCAGCAGCCTTAGCGGGGGCATCAATTACGAGCAGTACTTC
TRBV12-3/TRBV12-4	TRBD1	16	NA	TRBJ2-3	CASSPGTGQGPDTQYF	TGTGCCAGCAGCCCAGGGACAGGGCAGGGGCCAGATACGCAGTATTTT
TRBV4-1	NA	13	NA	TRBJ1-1	CASSQGETGEAFF	TGCGCCAGCAGCCAAGGGGAGACTGGAGAAGCTTTCTTT
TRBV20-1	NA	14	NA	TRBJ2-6	CSAHTGMGANVLTF	TGCAGTGCTCACACAGGGATGGGGGCCAACGTCCTGACTTTC
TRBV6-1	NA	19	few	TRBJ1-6	CASSRIRIAVTGLDSPLHF	TGTGCCAGCAGCCGAATTCGGATCGCCGTCACAGGGTTGGACTCACCCCTCCACTTT
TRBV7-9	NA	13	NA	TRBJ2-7	CAIAGQSPYEQYF	TGTGCCATCGCGGGACAGTCACCCTACGAGCAGTACTTC
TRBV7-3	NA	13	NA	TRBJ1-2	CASSPGGLSGYTF	TGTGCCAGCAGCCCTGGGGGACTGAGCGGCTACACCTTC
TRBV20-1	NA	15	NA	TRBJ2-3	CSALRAGPNTDTQYF	TGCAGTGCTCTGAGGGCGGGACCCAACACAGATACGCAGTATTTT
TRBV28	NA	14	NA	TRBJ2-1	CASTPGALGNEQFF	TGTGCCAGCACCCCCGGGGCTTTAGGTAATGAGCAGTTCTTC
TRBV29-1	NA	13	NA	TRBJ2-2	CSVAYHDTGELFF	TGCAGCGTTGCGTACCATGACACCGGGGAGCTGTTTTTT
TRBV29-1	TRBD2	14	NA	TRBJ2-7	CSVVGVVGTNEQYF	TGCAGCGTTGTGGGAGTTGTTGGGACTAACGAGCAGTACTTC
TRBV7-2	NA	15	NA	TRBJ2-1	CASSPRAQPFSEQFF	TGTGCCAGTAGCCCCAGGGCCCAACCATTTAGTGAGCAGTTCTTC
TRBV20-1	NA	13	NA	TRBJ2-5	CSARGSGTPEQYF	TGCAGTGCTAGAGGGTCCGGGACACCTGAGCAGTACTTC
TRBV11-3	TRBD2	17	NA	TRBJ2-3	CASSFRLAGGTTDTQYF	TGTGCCAGCAGCTTTCGACTAGCGGGAGGGACCACAGATACGCAGTATTTT
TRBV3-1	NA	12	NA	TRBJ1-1	CASSQAGFEAFF	TGTGCCAGCAGCCAAGCAGGATTTGAAGCTTTCTTT
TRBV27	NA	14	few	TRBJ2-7	CASSLRISSYEQYF	TGTGCCAGCAGTTTACGGATAAGCTCCTACGAGCAGTACTTC
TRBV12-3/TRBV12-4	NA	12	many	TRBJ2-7	CASSFLSYEQYF	TGTGCCAGCAGTTTCCTCTCCTACGAGCAGTACTTC
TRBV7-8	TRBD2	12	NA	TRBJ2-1	CASSFLAGEQFF	TGTGCCAGCAGCTTCCTAGCGGGGGAGCAGTTCTTC
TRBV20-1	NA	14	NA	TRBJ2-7	CSAGDTIRSYEQYF	TGCAGTGCTGGGGACACTATCCGCTCCTACGAGCAGTACTTC